This section outlines one T cell receptor beta chain sequence together with its context. No antigen is known for it. The record has no base qualities; no much larger clone is one base away. For CDR1 and CDR2, the germline V gene lists SNHLY and FYNNEI. Its CDR3 holds 18 amino acids, cysteine through phenylalanine. Here the CDR3 DNA is all that survives: 54 bases in frame from base 1. V is trimmed back by 6 bases and J by 0 bases, and the junction contains 14 bases that no gene match accounts for. The sample is drawn from a study of blood T cell repertoires in COVID-19 (dated by TCRdb to about 2020). In the study overall: The collaborator samples originated in the United States, Italy and Spain and spanned the acute and convalescent phases of COVID-19. HLA class I and class II types, where available, came from metadata supplied by the sample provider rather than from assay-based typing. Subjects who had been exposed to COVID-19, were actively infected with it, or had recovered from it provided the deeply sampled blood TCRbeta repertoires that made up the dataset. Samples were obtained from the ongoing ImmuneRACE study (first 160 participants) and from roughly 1,300 subjects provided by 6 global collaborators. Nearly every sample came with metadata listing a de-identified subject ID, COVID-19 status, age in years and sex. The repertoires were released in a freely available public database meant as a resource for research on the immune response to SARS-CoV-2. The material from the prospective study consisted of cDNA or gDNA derived from T cells, B-cell-depleted T cells, or PBMCs.

General findings and caveats noted by the study authors: Clinical and demographic metadata were provided uncurated, with the amount varying by source and participant.

The immunoSEQ Assay, a bias-controlled multiplex PCR, was used to amplify TCRbeta CDR3 regions from genomic DNA. The paper's processing steps were these. The number of nucleated cells in each sample was estimated by amplification of reference gene primers within the assay. To quantify the absolute abundance of each unique TCRbeta CDR3 rearrangement, sequence reads were collapsed and filtered. For each sample, productive Simpson clonality was calculated by taking the square root of Simpson's diversity index across productive rearrangements. Here the immuneACCESS table is served through TCRdb, limited to in-frame sequences with V and J called. Missing clones are a known gap in these copies; in checked studies unresolved V genes cover under half, and the rest lacks a known reason. V and J calls and clone size follow that table, whereas D and trimming were derived from the DNA. The sample table holds hundreds of thousands of clones, of which around 87% were seen once. Approximately 7.8% of the sample goes to the ten largest clones.

Samples from volunteer blood donors who had recovered from COVID-19 were contributed by a second Seattle source. Each collaborating institution followed its own protocols to collect whole blood in K2EDTA tubes. Collaborator samples were shipped for TCRbeta analysis as frozen whole blood, isolated PBMCs, or DNA extracted from either sample type. Sequencing was done on a sample of peripheral blood. The clonotype comes from a woman in her 50s who had recovered from COVID-19. This chain joins TRBV2 to TRBJ2-7; 10 of the junction bases match TRBD2. The nucleotides read TGTGCCAGCAGCACATCTTATCAGCGGGAGGGGTTCTCCTACGAGCAGTACTTC. Its product reads: CASSTSYQREGFSYEQYF.